This TCR beta chain was sequenced in a study of identical twins. Using its own MiXCR run on the 5' RACE reads, TCRdb lists one record per CDR3 protein. Counted here are approximately 94,000 distinct CDR3 sequences, 5.5% to 7% occurring once; the ten biggest clones make up about 12%. CDR3 length: 15 residues. Looked up from germline, CDR1 is SGHKS and CDR2 is YYEKEE (reference sequence). V lost 4 bases and J lost 4; bases outside the gene matches: 8. This clonotype was seen at least ten times. What it binds is not known. Findings and caveats of the study: One should note that invariant MAIT and iNKT cells could partly confound zero-insertion analyses. Where out-of-frame alpha sequences were twin-shared, they showed excess low generation probability.

What was sequenced was memory T cells sorted from blood. This receptor was taken from a woman in her forties or fifties in good health. The chain combines TRBV5-5 with TRBJ1-2; 9 nucleotides line up with TRBD1. CDR3 DNA sequence: TGTGCCAGCAGCGCACTCACAGGGGGCAGCTATGGCTACACCTTC. It specifies CASSALTGGSYGYTF.